What follows is one T cell receptor (delta chain) and its context. Its target is unknown. With only one base between it and a far larger clone, this is likely a read error. The data stem from a study of delta chains in infants with herpesvirus infections. For the study at large: A Ugandan infant cohort was followed from birth for primary CMV.

TCR cDNA was made from PBMC RNA with gamma- and delta-chain-specific primers. TCRdb fed the RT-PCR reads to CATT. The top ten hold around 38% of the sample, which has roughly 240 delta-chain clones, roughly 16% seen once. Study-wide results and caveats: The public Vdelta1 clonotype appeared in 4 of 18 CMV-infected infants. Uninfected infants and those infected after 120 days lacked the public clonotype.

This CDR3 has 18 residues. V lost 0 bases to trimming and J lost 0 bases, with 11 bases between them. Germline CDR1 reads GEAIGNYY; CDR2 reads EKD. The source material was peripheral blood, sampled at time point 1 of longitudinal follow-up. The V gene is TRDV2, the J gene TRDJ3; unclear D gene. The TCR sequence derives from a human donor who was a Ugandan infant, either HIV-exposed or HIV-unexposed (not recorded which). In DNA form, the CDR3 reads TGTGCCTGTGACACCACGGAGCCGAGCTCCTGGGACACCCGACAGATGTTTTTC. It is translated as CACDTTEPSSWDTRQMFF.